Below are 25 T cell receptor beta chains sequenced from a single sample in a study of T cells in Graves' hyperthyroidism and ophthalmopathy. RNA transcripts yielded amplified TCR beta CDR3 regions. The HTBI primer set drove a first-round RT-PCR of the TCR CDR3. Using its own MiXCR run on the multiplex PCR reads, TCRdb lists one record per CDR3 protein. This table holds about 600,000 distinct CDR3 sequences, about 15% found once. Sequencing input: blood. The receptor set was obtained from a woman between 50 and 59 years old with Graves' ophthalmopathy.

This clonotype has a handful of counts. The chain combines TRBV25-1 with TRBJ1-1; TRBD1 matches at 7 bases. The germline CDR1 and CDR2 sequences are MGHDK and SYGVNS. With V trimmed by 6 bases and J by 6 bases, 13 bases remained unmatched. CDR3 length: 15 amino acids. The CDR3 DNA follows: TGTGCCAGCAGGGGGGAGGGACAGTTTGGGTCTGAAGCTTTCTTT. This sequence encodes CASRGEGQFGSEAFF.

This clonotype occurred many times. Written as DNA, the CDR3 is TGTGCCAGCAGCCCCGCAACAGGGGGCGAGGGCATTCAGTACTTC. Amino acid sequence: CASSPATGGEGIQYF. The genes are TRBV28 and TRBJ2-4; 9 positions match TRBD1. The germline V gene encodes CDR1 MDHEN and CDR2 SYDVKM. V shed 6 bases, J shed 9 bases, and the junction held 12 bases outside the gene matches. The CDR3 consists of 15 residues.

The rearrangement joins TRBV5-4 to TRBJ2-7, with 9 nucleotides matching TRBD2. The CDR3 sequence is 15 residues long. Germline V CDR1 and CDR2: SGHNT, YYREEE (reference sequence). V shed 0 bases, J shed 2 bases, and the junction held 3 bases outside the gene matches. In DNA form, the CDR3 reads TGTGCCAGCAGCTTGGGTAGCGGGAGTCCCTACGAGCAGTACTTC. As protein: CASSLGSGSPYEQYF.

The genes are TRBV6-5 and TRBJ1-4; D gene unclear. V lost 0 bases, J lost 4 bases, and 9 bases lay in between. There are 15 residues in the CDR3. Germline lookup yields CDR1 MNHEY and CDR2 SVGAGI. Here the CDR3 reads CASSYSNSFNEKLFF. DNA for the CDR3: TGTGCCAGCAGTTACTCAAACTCGTTTAATGAAAAACTGTTTTTT.

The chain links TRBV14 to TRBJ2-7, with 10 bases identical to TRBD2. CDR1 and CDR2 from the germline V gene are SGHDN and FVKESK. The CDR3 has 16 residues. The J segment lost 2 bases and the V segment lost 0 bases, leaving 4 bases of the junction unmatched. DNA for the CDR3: TGTGCCAGCAGCCAAGAACTAGCGGGACGAACCTACGAGCAGTACTTC. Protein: CASSQELAGRTYEQYF.

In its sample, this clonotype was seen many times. The CDR3: CASSFGQGQETQYF. The CDR3 nucleotides are TGTGCCAGCAGCTTCGGACAGGGCCAAGAGACCCAGTACTTC. The rearrangement joins TRBV7-2 to TRBJ2-5, with 8 bases fitting TRBD1. CDR3 size: 14 residues. With V trimmed by 3 bases and J by 1 base, 1 base remained unmatched. Germline assignment: CDR1 SGHTA and CDR2 FQGNSA. Supplemented by reference TRBV7-2 and TRBJ2-5, the full variable domain reads GAGVSQSPSNKVTEKGKDVELRCDPISGHTALYWYRQSLGQGLEFLIYFQGNSAPDKSGLPSDRFSAERTGGSVSTLTIQRTQQEDSAVYLCASSFGQGQETQYFGPGTRLLVL.

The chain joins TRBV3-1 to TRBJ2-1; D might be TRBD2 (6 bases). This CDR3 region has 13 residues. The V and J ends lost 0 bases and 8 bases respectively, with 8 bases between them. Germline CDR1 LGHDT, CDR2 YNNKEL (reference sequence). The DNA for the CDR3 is TGTGCCAGCAGCCAAGAACTAGCCTATGAGCAGTTCTTC. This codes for CASSQELAYEQFF.

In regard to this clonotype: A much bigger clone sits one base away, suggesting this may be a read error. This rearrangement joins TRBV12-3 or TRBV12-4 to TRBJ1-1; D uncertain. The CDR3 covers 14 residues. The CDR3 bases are TGTGCCAGCAGTTTACGGGGTGAGAACACTGGAGCTTTCTTT. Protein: CASSLRGENTGAFF.

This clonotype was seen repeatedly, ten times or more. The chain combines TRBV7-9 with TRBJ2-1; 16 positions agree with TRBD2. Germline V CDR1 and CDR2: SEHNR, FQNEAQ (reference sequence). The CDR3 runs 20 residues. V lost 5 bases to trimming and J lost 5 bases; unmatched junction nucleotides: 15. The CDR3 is CASSPGWGLAGGPGDNEQFF. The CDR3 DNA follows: TGTGCCAGCAGCCCGGGGTGGGGACTAGCGGGAGGGCCCGGAGACAATGAGCAGTTCTTC.

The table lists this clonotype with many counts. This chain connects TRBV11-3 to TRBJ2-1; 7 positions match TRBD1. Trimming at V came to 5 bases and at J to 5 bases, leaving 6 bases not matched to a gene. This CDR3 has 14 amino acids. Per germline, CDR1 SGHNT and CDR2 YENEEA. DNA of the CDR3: TGTGCCAGCAGCCCCCAACAGGGGAACAATGAGCAGTTCTTC. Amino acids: CASSPQQGNNEQFF.

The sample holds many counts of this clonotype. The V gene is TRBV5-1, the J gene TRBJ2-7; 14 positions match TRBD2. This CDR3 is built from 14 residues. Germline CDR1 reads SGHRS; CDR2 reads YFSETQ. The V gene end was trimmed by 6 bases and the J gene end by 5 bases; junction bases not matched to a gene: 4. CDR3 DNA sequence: TGCGCCAGCACTGGGACTAGCGGGGGCGACGAGCAGTACTTC. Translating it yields CASTGTSGGDEQYF.

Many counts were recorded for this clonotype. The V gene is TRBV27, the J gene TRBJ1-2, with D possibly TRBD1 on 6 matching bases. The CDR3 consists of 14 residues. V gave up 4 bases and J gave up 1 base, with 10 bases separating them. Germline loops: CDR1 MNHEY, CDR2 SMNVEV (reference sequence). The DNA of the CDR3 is TGTGCCAGCAGTTCAGGGACATTTAACTATGGCTACACCTTC. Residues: CASSSGTFNYGYTF.

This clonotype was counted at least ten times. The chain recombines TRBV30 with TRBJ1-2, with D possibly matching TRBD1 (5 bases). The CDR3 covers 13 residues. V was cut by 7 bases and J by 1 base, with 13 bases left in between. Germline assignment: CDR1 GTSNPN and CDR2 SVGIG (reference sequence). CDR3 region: CASQGGFNYGYTF. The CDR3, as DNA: TGTGCCTCCCAGGGAGGGTTTAACTATGGCTACACCTTC.

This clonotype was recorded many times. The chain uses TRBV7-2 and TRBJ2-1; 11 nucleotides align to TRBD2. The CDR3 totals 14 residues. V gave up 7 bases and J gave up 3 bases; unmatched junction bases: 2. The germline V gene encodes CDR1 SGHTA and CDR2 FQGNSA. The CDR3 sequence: CASTGTSGYNEQFF. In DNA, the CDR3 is TGTGCCAGCACCGGGACTAGCGGCTACAATGAGCAGTTCTTC.

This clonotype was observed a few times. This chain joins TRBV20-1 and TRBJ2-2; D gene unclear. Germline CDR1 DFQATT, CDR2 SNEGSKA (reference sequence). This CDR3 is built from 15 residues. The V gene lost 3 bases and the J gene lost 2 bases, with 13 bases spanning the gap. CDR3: CSASAPRTNTGELFF. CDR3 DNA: TGCAGTGCTAGTGCTCCGAGAACCAACACCGGGGAGCTGTTTTTT.

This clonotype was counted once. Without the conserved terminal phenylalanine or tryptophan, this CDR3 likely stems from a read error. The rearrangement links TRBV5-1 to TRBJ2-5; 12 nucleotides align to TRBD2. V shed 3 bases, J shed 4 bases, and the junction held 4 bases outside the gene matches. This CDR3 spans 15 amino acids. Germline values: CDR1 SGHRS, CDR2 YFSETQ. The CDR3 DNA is TGCGCCAGCAGCTACCAGACTAGCGGGGGAGAGACCCAGTACTCC. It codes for CASSYQTSGGETQYS.

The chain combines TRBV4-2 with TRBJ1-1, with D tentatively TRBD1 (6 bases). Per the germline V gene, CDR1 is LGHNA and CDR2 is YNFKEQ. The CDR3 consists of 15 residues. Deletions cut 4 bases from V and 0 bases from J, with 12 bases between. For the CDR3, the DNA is TGTGCCAGCAGCCGAAAACAGGGAATGAACACTGAAGCTTTCTTT. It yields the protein CASSRKQGMNTEAFF.

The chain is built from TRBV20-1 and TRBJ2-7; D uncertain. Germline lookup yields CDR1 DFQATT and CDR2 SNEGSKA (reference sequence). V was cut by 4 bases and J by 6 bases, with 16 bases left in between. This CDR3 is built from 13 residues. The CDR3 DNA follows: TGCAGTGCTATAACCGGTGGGGTCAGCGAGCAGTACTTC. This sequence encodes CSAITGGVSEQYF.

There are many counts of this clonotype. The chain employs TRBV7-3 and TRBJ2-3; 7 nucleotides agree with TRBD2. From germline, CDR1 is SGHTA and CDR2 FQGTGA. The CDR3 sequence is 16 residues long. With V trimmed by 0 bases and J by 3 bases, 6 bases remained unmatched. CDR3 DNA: TGTGCCAGCAGCTTAACCGGGGGGATTGGTACAGATACGCAGTATTTT. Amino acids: CASSLTGGIGTDTQYF. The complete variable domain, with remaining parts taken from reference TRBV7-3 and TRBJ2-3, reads GAGVSQTPSNKVTEKGKYVELRCDPISGHTALYWYRQSLGQGPEFLIYFQGTGAADDSGLPNDRFFAVRPEGSVSTLKIQRTERGDSAVYLCASSLTGGIGTDTQYFGPGTRLTVL.

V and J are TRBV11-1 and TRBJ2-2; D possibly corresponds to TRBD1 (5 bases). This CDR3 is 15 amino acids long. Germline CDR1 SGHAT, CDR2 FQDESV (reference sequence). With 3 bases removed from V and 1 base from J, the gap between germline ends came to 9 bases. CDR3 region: CASSFGRVNTGELFF. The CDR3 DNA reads TGTGCCAGCAGCTTCGGCAGGGTGAACACCGGGGAGCTGTTTTTT.

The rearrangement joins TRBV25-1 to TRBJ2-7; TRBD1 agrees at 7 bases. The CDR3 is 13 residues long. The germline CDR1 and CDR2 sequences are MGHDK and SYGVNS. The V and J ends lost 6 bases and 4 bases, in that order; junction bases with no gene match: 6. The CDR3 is CASRSGTAYEQYF. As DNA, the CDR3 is TGTGCCAGCAGATCCGGGACAGCATACGAGCAGTACTTC.

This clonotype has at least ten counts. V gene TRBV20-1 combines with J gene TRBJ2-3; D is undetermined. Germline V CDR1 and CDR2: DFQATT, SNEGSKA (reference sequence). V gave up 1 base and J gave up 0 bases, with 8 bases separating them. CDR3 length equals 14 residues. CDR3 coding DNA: TGCAGTGCTAGAGTGGCGACTAGCACAGATACGCAGTATTTT. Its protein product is CSARVATSTDTQYF.

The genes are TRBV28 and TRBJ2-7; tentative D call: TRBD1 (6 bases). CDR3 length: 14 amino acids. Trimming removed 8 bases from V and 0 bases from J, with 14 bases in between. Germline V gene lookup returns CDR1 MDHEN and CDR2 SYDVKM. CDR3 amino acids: CASLTQGNSYEQYF. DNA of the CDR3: TGTGCCAGCTTAACTCAGGGGAACTCCTACGAGCAGTACTTC.

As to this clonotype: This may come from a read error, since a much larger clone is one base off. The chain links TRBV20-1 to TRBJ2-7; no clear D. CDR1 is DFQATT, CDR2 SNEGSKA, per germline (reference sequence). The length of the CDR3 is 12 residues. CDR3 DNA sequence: TGCAATGCGTCCAACCCTCCCTACGAGCAGTACTTC. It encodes CNASNPPYEQYF.

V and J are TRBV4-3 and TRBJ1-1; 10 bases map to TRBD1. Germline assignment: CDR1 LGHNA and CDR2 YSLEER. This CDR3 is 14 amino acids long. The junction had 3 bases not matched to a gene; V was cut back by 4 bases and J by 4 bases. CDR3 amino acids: CASSRGTGATEAFF. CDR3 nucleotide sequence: TGCGCCAGCAGCCGAGGGACAGGGGCCACTGAAGCTTTCTTT.